The 24 T cell receptor beta chains below were found in one sample sequenced in a study of T cell responses to AZD1222 COVID-19 vaccine. Assay used: immunoSEQ multiplex PCR; TCRdb lists only in-frame clones, some missing. The sample contains about 73,000 clones, about 91% of which appear only once. This material consisted of peripheral blood, taken on day 0 of AZD1222 vaccination. These TCRs come from an adult in good health.

This sequence joins TRBV5-8 and TRBJ2-7; maybe TRBD1 (5 bases). V lost 0 bases and J lost 4, with 8 bases in between. The CDR3 spans 13 residues. Germline loops: CDR1 SGHTS, CDR2 YDEGEE. The CDR3, as DNA: TGTGCCAGCAGCTTGGTTCAGGGTTACGAGCAGTACTTC. It yields the protein CASSLVQGYEQYF.

The V call is TRBV7-3, the J call TRBJ2-2, with 7 bases that match TRBD1. With 3 bases clipped from V and 0 bases from J, the junction kept 4 bases outside the gene matches. Looked up from germline, CDR1 is SGHTA and CDR2 is FQGTGA. CDR3 length equals 16 residues. The DNA of the CDR3 is TGTGCCAGCAGCTTCTCTGGGACAGCGAACACCGGGGAGCTGTTTTTT. Amino acid sequence: CASSFSGTANTGELFF.

This rearrangement joins TRBV7-2 to TRBJ1-1; a weak D match, TRBD1 (6 bases). Germline V gene data show CDR1 as SGHTA and CDR2 as FQGNSA. CDR3 length equals 15 residues. The germline V and J ends were trimmed by 4 bases and 3 bases, with 15 bases remaining between them. For the CDR3, the DNA is TGTGCCAGCAGCTCAAGGTCACGGGGGCACACTGAAGCTTTCTTT. This gives the protein CASSSRSRGHTEAFF.

This clone was counted at least ten times. This rearrangement joins TRBV30 to TRBJ2-1; 8 positions match TRBD1. The V gene end was trimmed by 4 bases and the J gene end by 2 bases; junction bases not matched to a gene: 1. The CDR3 extends over 13 amino acids. Germline CDR1 and CDR2: GTSNPN and SVGIG (reference sequence). The CDR3 DNA reads as TGTGCCTGGAAGGACAGGGCCTACAATGAGCAGTTCTTC. This gives the protein CAWKDRAYNEQFF.

The rearrangement joins TRBV6-5 to TRBJ2-4, with D unresolved. The V and J ends lost 5 bases and 11 bases respectively, with 16 bases between them. The length of the CDR3 is 13 residues. Germline loops: CDR1 MNHEY, CDR2 SVGAGI. The chain's CDR3 is CASSTQTGVVQYF. The CDR3 DNA sequence: TGTGCCAGCAGTACACAGACTGGAGTGGTTCAGTACTTC.

The chain joins TRBV5-6 to TRBJ2-7; tentative D call: TRBD2 (6 bases). This CDR3 has 13 amino acids. Germline CDR1 and CDR2: SGHDT and YYEEEE. The ends were cut back, 5 bases at V and 3 bases at J, with 12 bases in the middle. The CDR3 here is CASSPGLFYEQYF. The CDR3 region has the DNA TGTGCCAGCAGTCCGGGACTCTTCTACGAGCAGTACTTC.

The chain carries TRBV7-2 and TRBJ1-1; D possibly corresponds to TRBD1 (5 bases). The ends were cut back, 5 bases at V and 4 bases at J, with 14 bases in the middle. Germline V gives CDR1 SGHTA, CDR2 FQGNSA. This CDR3 is built from 14 residues. Here the CDR3 reads CASSETAGFTEAFF. The CDR3, as DNA: TGTGCCAGCAGCGAAACGGCAGGGTTCACTGAAGCTTTCTTT. The whole variable domain, filled in from reference TRBV7-2 and TRBJ1-1, reads GAGVSQSPSNKVTEKGKDVELRCDPISGHTALYWYRQSLGQGLEFLIYFQGNSAPDKSGLPSDRFSAERTGGSVSTLTIQRTQQEDSAVYLCASSETAGFTEAFFGQGTRLTVV.

The chain carries TRBV5-5 and TRBJ2-7, with no clear D. CDR3 size: 14 residues. Germline-derived CDR1 and CDR2 are SGHKS and YYEKEE (reference sequence). Trimming removed 0 bases from V and 2 bases from J, with 9 bases in between. The CDR3 spells CASSLGTGTYEQYF. The DNA of the CDR3 is TGTGCCAGCAGCTTGGGTACTGGTACCTACGAGCAGTACTTC.

This chain joins TRBV5-5 and TRBJ1-1; D is unclear. Germline V gene sequence: CDR1 SGHKS, CDR2 YYEKEE (reference sequence). The CDR3 has 13 residues. Trimming stripped 3 bases from V and 0 bases from J, with 6 bases between. CDR3 DNA sequence: TGTGCCAGCAGCTCGTTTTTGAACACTGAAGCTTTCTTT. Encoded protein: CASSSFLNTEAFF.

V usage is TRBV7-8 and J usage is TRBJ1-6, with D possibly being TRBD1 (5 bases). CDR1 is SGHVS, CDR2 FQNEAQ, per germline. The CDR3 consists of 15 residues. Trimming pared 0 bases from V and 6 bases from J, leaving 9 bases between. The CDR3 spells CASSLAAGRNSPLHF. DNA of the CDR3: TGTGCCAGCAGCTTAGCGGCAGGGCGTAATTCACCCCTCCACTTT.

This clone was seen only a few times. The chain recombines TRBV28 with TRBJ1-4; D is undetermined. The V end was cut by 3 bases, the J end by 0 bases, with 14 bases between. Germline V gene sequence: CDR1 MDHEN, CDR2 SYDVKM. This CDR3 is built from 17 residues. CDR3 DNA: TGTGCCAGCAGTTTTATGAGCGCCCTGGCAACTAATGAAAAACTGTTTTTT. Translating gives CASSFMSALATNEKLFF.

The J gene is TRBJ2-3, the V gene TRBV30, with a weak D call TRBD2 (6 bases). The CDR3 sequence is 15 residues long. CDR1 is GTSNPN and CDR2 is SVGIG in the germline V gene (reference sequence). Trimming cost V 0 bases and J 5 bases, with 15 bases left between them. Here the CDR3 DNA reads TGTGCCTGGAGTGTAGGAGGGAGGATGCAAGATACGCAGTATTTT. It encodes CAWSVGGRMQDTQYF.

In DNA, the CDR3 is TGTGCCAGCAGTTTGGCCGGACCGGACCAGCCCCAGCATTTT. It is translated as CASSLAGPDQPQHF. This chain connects TRBV27 to TRBJ1-5; D is unclear. The CDR3 length is 14 residues. The V and J ends lost 3 bases and 7 bases respectively, with 13 bases between them. Germline CDR1 and CDR2: MNHEY and SMNVEV (reference sequence).

The chain employs TRBV27 and TRBJ2-3; 10 bases are shared with TRBD2. Germline V gene lookup returns CDR1 MNHEY and CDR2 SMNVEV (reference sequence). V was clipped by 6 bases and J by 0 bases; unmatched bases: 6. CDR3 length: 16 amino acids. The CDR3 protein is CASSPTSGASTDTQYF. CDR3 nucleotide sequence: TGTGCCAGCAGCCCTACTAGCGGGGCGAGCACAGATACGCAGTATTTT.

CDR3 region: CASSWTASETQYF. In nucleotides, the CDR3 is TGTGCCAGCAGCTGGACAGCTTCAGAGACCCAGTACTTC. V gene TRBV11-2 combines with J gene TRBJ2-5, with D tentatively TRBD1 (6 bases). V was trimmed by 4 bases and J by 4 bases, leaving 10 bases between them. The length of the CDR3 is 13 residues. Germline-derived CDR1 and CDR2 are SGHAT and FQNNGV.

The chain combines TRBV9 with TRBJ2-1; a possible D gene is TRBD1 (6 bases). V dropped 0 bases and J dropped 2 bases, with 9 bases sitting between them. This CDR3 is 15 amino acids long. Germline CDR1 reads SGDLS; CDR2 reads YYNGEE. CDR3 protein: CASSVEGDPYNEQFF. The CDR3 nucleotides are TGTGCCAGCAGCGTAGAGGGGGACCCCTACAATGAGCAGTTCTTC.

CDR3 loop: CASSYSRLAGEETQYF. The CDR3 nucleotides are TGTGCCAGCAGTTACTCACGACTAGCGGGGGAGGAGACCCAGTACTTC. The chain is built from TRBV6-5 and TRBJ2-5; TRBD2 matches at 12 bases. CDR3 length equals 16 residues. Unmatched junction bases numbered 4, after V lost 0 bases and J lost 5 bases. Germline V gene sequence: CDR1 MNHEY, CDR2 SVGAGI.

The V and J genes are TRBV3-1 (or the pseudogene TRBV3-2) and TRBJ2-1; D is undetermined. Between the trimmed V and J ends, which lost 3 bases and 9 bases, there was a span of 9 bases. Looked up from germline, CDR1 is LGHDT and CDR2 is YNNKEL (reference sequence). The CDR3 length is 12 residues. For the CDR3, the DNA is TGTGCCAGCAGCCAGAGTTGGGGTGAGCAGTTCTTC. As protein: CASSQSWGEQFF.

This chain uses TRBV29-1 with TRBJ2-2; possibly TRBD1 or TRBD2 for D (6 bases each). Trimming pared 4 bases from V and 7 bases from J, leaving 13 bases between. The CDR3 sequence is 13 residues long. Germline CDR1 is SQVTM and CDR2 is ANQGSEA. The CDR3 protein is CSVVYGGGGELFF. The CDR3, as DNA: TGCAGCGTTGTTTACGGGGGCGGCGGGGAGCTGTTTTTT.

The chain uses TRBV29-1 and TRBJ1-4; TRBD1 might be the D (6 bases). CDR1 and CDR2 (germline): SQVTM, ANQGSEA. The CDR3 extends over 13 amino acids. Trimming took 5 bases from V and 5 from J, leaving 12 bases between them. CDR3 nucleotide sequence: TGCAGCGTTCCGGACAGTTTGAATGAAAAACTGTTTTTT. It codes for CSVPDSLNEKLFF.

The chain has TRBV5-1 and TRBJ2-1, with 10 bases matching TRBD1. The CDR3 is made up of 14 amino acids. J gave up 8 bases and V 0 bases, and 2 bases lay outside the gene matches. Germline V lookup: CDR1 SGHRS, CDR2 YFSETQ. This CDR3 reads CASSLGGQGYEQFF. Here the CDR3 DNA reads TGCGCCAGCAGCTTGGGGGGACAGGGGTATGAGCAGTTCTTC.

CDR3: CASSPPGSDQPQHF. In nucleotides, the CDR3 is TGTGCCAGCAGCCCTCCGGGTAGTGATCAGCCCCAGCATTTT. This sequence joins TRBV7-2 and TRBJ1-5; D gene ambiguous. The CDR3 contains 14 residues. V was clipped by 5 bases and J by 5 bases, with 13 bases between them. Germline CDR1 SGHTA, CDR2 FQGNSA.

The chain recombines TRBV11-2 with TRBJ1-1; TRBD1 aligns across 7 bases. The CDR3 has 14 residues. Germline V lookup: CDR1 SGHAT, CDR2 FQNNGV. With 1 base clipped from V and 4 bases from J, the junction kept 3 bases outside the gene matches. Here the CDR3 reads CASSLAGGFTEAFF. The DNA for the CDR3 is TGTGCCAGCAGCTTAGCAGGGGGGTTCACTGAAGCTTTCTTT.

This clone was seen a few times. The rearrangement uses TRBV9 and TRBJ2-4; D uncertain. CDR1 and CDR2 from the germline V gene are SGDLS and YYNGEE. Trimming shortened V by 0 bases and J by 0 bases, and 13 bases separated the two germline ends. The CDR3 has 17 amino acids. The CDR3 DNA reads TGTGCCAGCAGCGTAGTGCCATTTGGTGAAGCCAAAAACATTCAGTACTTC. It yields the protein CASSVVPFGEAKNIQYF.